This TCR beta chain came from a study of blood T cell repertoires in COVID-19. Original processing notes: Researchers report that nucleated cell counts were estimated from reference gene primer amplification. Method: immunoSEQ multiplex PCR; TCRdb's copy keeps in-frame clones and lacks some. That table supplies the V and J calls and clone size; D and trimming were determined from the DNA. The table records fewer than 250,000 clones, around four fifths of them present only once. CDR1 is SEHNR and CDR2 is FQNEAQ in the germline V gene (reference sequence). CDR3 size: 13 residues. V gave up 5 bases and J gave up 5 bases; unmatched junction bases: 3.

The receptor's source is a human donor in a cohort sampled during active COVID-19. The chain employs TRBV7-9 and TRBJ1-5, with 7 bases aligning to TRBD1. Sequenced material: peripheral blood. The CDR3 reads CASSLTGDQPQHF. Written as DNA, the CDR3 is TGTGCCAGCAGCCTTACAGGGGATCAGCCCCAGCATTTT. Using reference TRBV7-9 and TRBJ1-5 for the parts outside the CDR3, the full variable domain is DTGVSQNPRHKITKRGQNVTFRCDPISEHNRLYWYRQTLGQGPEFLTYFQNEAQLEKSRLLSDRFSAERPKGSFSTLEIQRTEQGDSAMYLCASSLTGDQPQHFGDGTRLSIL.